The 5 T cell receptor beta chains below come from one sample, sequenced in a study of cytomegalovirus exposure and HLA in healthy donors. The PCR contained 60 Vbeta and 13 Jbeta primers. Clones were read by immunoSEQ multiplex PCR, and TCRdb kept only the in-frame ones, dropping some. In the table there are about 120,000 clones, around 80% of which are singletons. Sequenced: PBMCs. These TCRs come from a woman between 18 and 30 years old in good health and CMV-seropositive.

CDR3 sequence (DNA): TGCACCAGCAGCCAAGATCGAGTAGCGGTGTTGACCTACGAGCAGTACTTC. Its protein product is CTSSQDRVAVLTYEQYF. V usage is TRBV1 and J usage is TRBJ2-7; the table's D call TRBD2 went unverified against the DNA. TRBV1 is a pseudogene segment. This CDR3 has 17 amino acids.

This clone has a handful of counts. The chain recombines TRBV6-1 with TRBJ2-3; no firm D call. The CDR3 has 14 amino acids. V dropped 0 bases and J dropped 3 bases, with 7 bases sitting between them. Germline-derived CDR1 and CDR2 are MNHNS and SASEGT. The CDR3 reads CASSEASRTDTQYF. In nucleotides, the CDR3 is TGTGCCAGCAGTGAAGCGTCTCGGACAGATACGCAGTATTTT.

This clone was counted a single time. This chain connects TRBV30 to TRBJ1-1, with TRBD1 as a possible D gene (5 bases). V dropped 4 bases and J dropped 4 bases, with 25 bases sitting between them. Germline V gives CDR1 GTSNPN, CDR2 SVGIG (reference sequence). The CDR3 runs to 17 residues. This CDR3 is CAWTSEGAFLVCTEAFF. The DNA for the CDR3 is TGTGCCTGGACCTCAGAAGGGGCATTTTTAGTGTGCACTGAAGCTTTCTTT.

The CDR3 region is CASSESVRTSGRSDEQYF. CDR3 in DNA: TGCGCCAGCAGTGAGTCTGTGAGGACTAGCGGGAGGTCGGACGAGCAGTACTTC. The chain has TRBV10-1 and TRBJ2-7; 14 nucleotides match TRBD2. The CDR3 contains 18 residues. Germline CDR1 is WNHNN and CDR2 is SYGVQD (reference sequence). J lost 5 bases, V lost 0 bases, and 9 bases had no gene match.

CDR3 sequence: CASSLGQGHQPQHF. In nucleotides, the CDR3 is TGTGCCAGCAGCTTGGGACAGGGGCATCAGCCCCAGCATTTT. The genes are TRBV5-5 and TRBJ1-5; 8 nucleotides line up with TRBD1. The CDR3 totals 14 residues. V dropped 0 bases and J dropped 5; count of bases not matched to a gene: 1. Per germline, CDR1 SGHKS and CDR2 YYEKEE (reference sequence).